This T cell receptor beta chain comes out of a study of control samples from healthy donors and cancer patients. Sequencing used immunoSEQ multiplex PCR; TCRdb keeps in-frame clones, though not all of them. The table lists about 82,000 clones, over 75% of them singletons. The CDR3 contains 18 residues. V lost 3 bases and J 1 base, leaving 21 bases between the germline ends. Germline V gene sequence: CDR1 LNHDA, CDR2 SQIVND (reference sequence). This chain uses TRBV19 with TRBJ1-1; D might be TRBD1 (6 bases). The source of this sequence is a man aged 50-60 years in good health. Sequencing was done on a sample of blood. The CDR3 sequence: CASSIVAYRERRNTEAFF. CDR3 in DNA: TGTGCCAGTAGTATCGTGGCGTACAGGGAAAGAAGGAACACTGAAGCTTTCTTT.